Below, one TCR beta chain is given with its context. Donors were Caucasian adults residing in Nashville, Tennessee, USA. The record originates from a study of shared clonotypes between healthy human individuals. TCRdb keeps only in-frame clones here, not all; method: immunoSEQ multiplex PCR. The sample has hundreds of thousands of clones, around 97% seen once; the top ten hold about 0.06%. Trimming cost V 1 base and J 7 bases, with 10 bases left between them. The CDR3 length is 13 residues. Germline V CDR1 and CDR2: SEHNR, FQNEAQ (reference sequence). This TCR was recovered from a woman aged 30 to 39 in good health. Sequencing used naive CD4+ T cells sorted from blood. Subset defined: CD45RA+ positively selected. The chain couples TRBV7-9 to TRBJ1-1; D not certain. The CDR3 region is CASSLGEWGEAFF. The CDR3 DNA reads TGTGCCAGCAGCTTAGGAGAATGGGGTGAAGCTTTCTTT. The variable domain in full, with the rest retrieved from reference TRBV7-9 and TRBJ1-1, is DTGVSQNPRHKITKRGQNVTFRCDPISEHNRLYWYRQTLGQGPEFLTYFQNEAQLEKSRLLSDRFSAERPKGSFSTLEIQRTEQGDSAMYLCASSLGEWGEAFFGQGTRLTVV.